This TCR beta chain was recorded in a study of T cells in Graves' hyperthyroidism and ophthalmopathy. Study-level findings and limits: Blood held most thyroid clonotypes expanded above 0.001 frequency.

Notes on this clonotype: Its specificity is unknown.

CDR1 is SGHDN, CDR2 FVKESK, per germline. The CDR3 extends over 13 amino acids. V lost 8 bases and J lost 9, with 19 bases in between. The TCR beta CDR3 regions underwent amplification using RNA transcripts as the source. TCR CDR3 underwent first-round RT-PCR with the HTBI primer set. Each CDR3 protein gets one entry after TCRdb re-called the multiplex PCR reads with MiXCR. This table holds about 640,000 distinct CDR3 sequences, 20% found once. The source material was blood. The chain is built from TRBV14 and TRBJ1-1; D is unresolved. This TCR derives from a young man with Graves' ophthalmopathy. For the CDR3, the DNA is TGTGCCAGCGCGGCCCTCAGAGGTGGGCAAGCTTTCTTT. Translating it yields CASAALRGGQAFF.